The T cell receptor beta chain under discussion was sequenced for a study of control samples from healthy donors and cancer patients. CDR3 size: 12 residues. Germline CDR1 is SGHAT and CDR2 is FQNNGV. V was clipped by 5 bases and J by 17 bases, with 16 bases between them. Assay used: immunoSEQ multiplex PCR; TCRdb lists only in-frame clones, some missing. The sample has around 53,000 clones, approximately 83% seen once. This chain connects TRBV11-2 to TRBJ1-6; D gene uncertain. Input material: PBMCs. The clonotype comes from a woman aged 45-59 years with lung cancer. The CDR3 loop is CASSPGVGRIHF. CDR3 bases: TGTGCCAGCAGCCCCGGTGTGGGTCGCATCCACTTT.